This T cell receptor beta chain was profiled in a study of shared clonotypes between healthy human individuals (dated by TCRdb to the early 2020s). About the investigation overall: A couple of women and a few men aged 18 to 49 years were included in the cohort. To estimate repertoire size and how much clonotypes are shared between individuals, the study performed deep sequencing of blood TCR repertoires from a few healthy adults. Libraries were prepared and TCR repertoires were sequenced by different laboratories using diverse techniques, in order to increase sequencing depth and limit assay-specific biases. Each donor's leukapheresis produced roughly between roughly 0.85 and 9.5 billion PBMCs. Per donor, three plates each were used for CD4 naive and CD4 memory, two for CD8 naive, and one for CD8 memory. The full study reports these points: Because the study included only a small number of donors, the genetic and exposure-history diversity represented was limited. Compared with non-shared clonotypes, the clonotypes found in all four sorted-subset donors had higher generation probabilities. Even with the large sequencing depth, rarefaction of the sorted-subset datasets indicated that sequencing was incomplete. Only blood was sampled, and tissue TCR repertoires likely differ from those in blood. Naive subsets generally had larger estimated clonotype richness than memory subsets. When several donors were compared, the shared fraction of clonotypes was around 5.1% for naive CD4, roughly 3.4% for naive CD8, 2.3% for memory CD4, and approximately 0.4% for memory CD8. Pairwise subsampling indicated that sequencing depth was expected to affect the degree of clonotype sharing among donors.

From its cysteine to its phenylalanine, the CDR3 spans 16 amino acids. The only DNA kept is the CDR3, 48 bases in frame from the first base. From V the trimming removes 6 bases and from J it removes 0 bases, while the gene matches leave 6 bases of the junction unaccounted for. In the germline V gene, CDR1 corresponds to MDHEN and CDR2 to SYDVKM. Donors were healthy HIV-negative adults with no recently reported acute infections or vaccinations. Every donor was a Caucasian adult living in Nashville, Tennessee, USA. CD4+ T cells were enriched through magnetic negative selection, after which naive cells were positively selected on CD45RA and the remaining negative fraction served as the memory subset. After blood collection by leukapheresis, PBMCs were isolated using Ficoll-Histopaque density gradient centrifugation and then cryopreserved in the vapor phase of liquid nitrogen. Analytical flow cytometry was used to check the purity and quantity of every magnetically sorted T cell population. Each sorted fraction had its genomic DNA isolated and then quantified by UV absorbance on a Nanodrop 2000c.

Using the deep immunoSEQ assay, multiplex PCR amplified TCR CDR3 regions from genomic DNA. Extracted genomic DNA from each cell subset was spread evenly across all wells of several immunoSEQ 96-well plates, with each plate serving as a replicate. For sorted subsets, each replicate PCR was loaded with roughly 0.2 ug genomic DNA, equivalent to about 30,000 T cell genomes. Purified libraries were quantified with a Qubit 3.0 fluorometer, sized on a Bioanalyzer 2100, and re-quantified with the KAPA Library Quantification kit. Every immunoSEQ 96-well plate was sequenced on a dedicated single-read 150-cycle Illumina NextSeq 550 flow cell. The original methods were these. The immunoSEQ output contained only junctional sequences without quality scores, so filtering could not match that applied to full-length reads. To assign V/J genes and CDR3, sequences were annotated against IMGT germline references using PyIR, a Python wrapper for IgBLAST v1.9. Any read was removed if the V/J assignment was weak (E-value above 1e-6), the CDR3 was missing, or the read contained stop codons, out-of-frame junctions, or ambiguous translated residues. V3J clonotypes were defined as sequences sharing the same inferred V gene, J gene, and CDR3 amino acid sequence. Percentage overlap between repertoires was computed as shared unique clonotypes divided by the size of the smaller repertoire. Repertoire richness was assessed with RTK rarefaction, the Chao1 estimator, and Recon v2.1 estimates of unobserved clonotypes. OLGA was used to compute generation probabilities for all TCRbeta clonotypes that the gDNA method yielded from four donors. Entries here come from immuneACCESS through TCRdb and include only in-frame sequences with V and J called. Some clones fail to appear in such tables; in the studies checked, an unresolved V gene covers under half of the shortfall, and the cause of the remainder is unknown. The V and J calls and the clone size are those of that table, but D and trimming were determined from the DNA. Within this sample are about 680,000 clones, with around 73% of them counted one time only. More than 1.5% of the sample belongs to the ten largest clones.

On this clone itself: The antigen this receptor binds is unknown. There are no base qualities to consult, and no much larger clone falls within one base.

This TCR came from a woman aged 25 to 39 in good health. The chain couples TRBV28 to TRBJ1-3; the junction holds 9 bases that match TRBD1. Specimen: memory CD4+ T cells sorted from blood. What this sample's cell subset or site label stands for: CD45RA-negative fraction. The CDR3 has the sequence CASRTGTGYSGNTIYF. The DNA sequence is TGTGCCAGCAGAACCGGGACAGGGTACTCTGGAAACACCATATATTTT.